This TCR beta chain stems from a study of blood T cell repertoires in COVID-19. About the research overall: PBMCs, B-cell-depleted T cells, or T cells provided the cDNA or gDNA that made up the material.

V lost 2 bases to trimming and J lost 2 bases, with 7 bases between them. The germline gives CDR1 KGHSH, CDR2 LQKENI. The CDR3 extends over 14 amino acids. TCRdb keeps only in-frame clones here, not all; method: immunoSEQ multiplex PCR. The sample lists 200,000 to 300,000 clones; about nine tenths were seen once. This clone was counted a few times. This same CDR3 is encoded by further DNA sequences in the sample. This receptor was identified in a man between 60 and 75 years old who had recovered from COVID-19. Input material: peripheral blood. The chain employs TRBV18 and TRBJ1-5; tentatively, D is TRBD1 (5 bases). CDR3 DNA: TGTGCCAGCTCACCAGGAGGGGGCAATCAGCCCCAGCATTTT. It translates to CASSPGGGNQPQHF.